These 3 T cell receptor beta chains were sequenced from one sample in a study of cytomegalovirus exposure and HLA in healthy donors. The primer mix had 60 Vbeta and 13 Jbeta primers. Measured with immunoSEQ multiplex PCR; TCRdb has only the in-frame clones, and not every one. The table has over 75,000 clones, roughly 86% seen once; the top ten hold 8.5% to 10%. The source material was PBMCs. These receptors all stem from a man under 40 in good health and CMV-seropositive.

The chain recombines TRBV5-6 with TRBJ1-2; 9 nucleotides match TRBD1. CDR3 length: 17 amino acids. V lost 6 bases, J lost 8 bases, and 20 bases stayed unmatched. CDR1 and CDR2 (germline): SGHDT, YYEEEE. The CDR3, as DNA: TGTGCCAGCACCTCCCTCGGGACAGGGCCTGCTAGGGTCGGCTACACCTTC. The encoded protein is CASTSLGTGPARVGYTF.

The chain links TRBV6-4 to TRBJ2-4; the D gene is possibly TRBD1 (6 bases). The CDR3 sequence is 15 residues long. Trimming took off 0 bases at V and 3 bases at J, with 9 bases between the two ends. In germline, CDR1 is MRHNA, CDR2 SNTAGT. CDR3 bases: TGTGCCAGCAGTGACTCGGACAGACGCAAAAACATTCAGTACTTC. Encoded protein: CASSDSDRRKNIQYF.

This clone was picked up one time. The V call is TRBV5-4, the J call TRBJ2-2; 14 bases are a match to TRBD2. Trimming at V came to 7 bases and at J to 1 base, leaving 6 bases not matched to a gene. The CDR3 consists of 17 residues. Germline lookup yields CDR1 SGHNT and CDR2 YYREEE (reference sequence). The CDR3 region has the DNA TGTGCCAGCGCTAAGGGGACTAGCGGGAGGAACACCGGGGAGCTGTTTTTT. This sequence encodes CASAKGTSGRNTGELFF. The variable domain in full, with the rest retrieved from reference TRBV5-4 and TRBJ2-2, is ETGVTQSPTHLIKTRGQQVTLRCSSQSGHNTVSWYQQALGQGPQFIFQYYREEENGRGNFPPRFSGLQFPNYSSELNVNALELDDSALYLCASAKGTSGRNTGELFFGEGSRLTVL.